The rows below give T cell receptor beta chains drawn from one sample of a study of shared clonotypes between healthy human individuals. The table came from immunoSEQ multiplex PCR; TCRdb's copy has only in-frame clones and leaves some out. Here the sample spans around 1.5 million clones, 95% to 99% being singletons. Source material: naive CD4+ T cells sorted from blood. The receptors were sampled from a man aged 25 to 40 in good health. The CDR3 runs from the conserved cysteine through the conserved F or W. The D gene is left open where the match is weak. Not all rows give a size; the values are once, few, many and, for expanded clones, a class.

V	size	D	J	DNA	CDR3
TRBV29-1	.	.	TRBJ2-1	TGCACCGTTGGGCCTACATTCGGCAATGAGCAGTTCTTC	CTVGPTFGNEQFF
TRBV30	.	TRBD2	TRBJ2-3	TGTGCCTGGACCCCCCTAGCGGGAGGGCTCGCAGATACGCAGTATTTT	CAWTPLAGGLADTQYF
TRBV18	.	.	TRBJ2-7	TGTGCCAGCTCACCACTGCCCCATACGGATGGGACGTTCTACGAGCAGTACTTC	CASSPLPHTDGTFYEQYF
TRBV28	.	.	TRBJ1-5	TGTGCCAGCAGTTTGAGGAGGGGCAATCAGCCCCAGCATTTT	CASSLRRGNQPQHF
TRBV5-1	.	.	TRBJ2-7	TGCGCCAGCAGTACCCTTCCGGGGGCAGGTCGCTCCTACGAGCAGTACTTC	CASSTLPGAGRSYEQYF
TRBV7-3	.	.	TRBJ2-3	TGTGCCAGCAGCTTCGGGGAGTCAGATACGCAGTATTTT	CASSFGESDTQYF
TRBV11-2	.	TRBD2	TRBJ2-1	TGTGCCAGCAGCTCTTCCCCCTTTATGGCGGGAGGGACCTACAATGAGCAGTTCTTC	CASSSSPFMAGGTYNEQFF
TRBV9	.	.	TRBJ1-2	TGTGCCAGCAGCGTAGTGAGCAGGGTAGACTATGGCTACACCTTC	CASSVVSRVDYGYTF
TRBV4-1	.	.	TRBJ2-3	TGCGCCAGCAGCCAACCATGGAGCACAGATACGCAGTATTTT	CASSQPWSTDTQYF
TRBV4-1	once	.	TRBJ1-1	TGCGCCAGCAGCCATGGCCCCGGGCGGAACACTGAAGCTTTCTTT	CASSHGPGRNTEAFF
TRBV7-6	.	TRBD2	TRBJ2-7	TGTGCCAGCAGCTTAGTCCTAGCGGGGGACTCCTACGAGCAGTACTTC	CASSLVLAGDSYEQYF
TRBV14	.	.	TRBJ1-4	TGTGCCAGCAGCCAAGGTCTACACAGGGACGATGAAAAACTGTTTTTT	CASSQGLHRDDEKLFF
TRBV28	.	.	TRBJ2-2	TGTGCCAGCAGAACTGGAGGGCCAAACACCGGGGAGCTGTTTTTT	CASRTGGPNTGELFF
TRBV5-5	.	TRBD2	TRBJ2-3	TGTGCCAGCAGCTTTTCGGCCGGGGGGGGCACAGATACGCAGTATTTT	CASSFSAGGGTDTQYF
TRBV27	once	TRBD2	TRBJ2-1	TGTGCCAGCAGTTTCTCTGGGACTAGCGGGGGTTATGAGCAGTTCTTC	CASSFSGTSGGYEQFF
TRBV5-4	.	.	TRBJ1-1	TGTGCCAGCAGCTTGCGCGGGGGCACTGAAGCTTTCTTT	CASSLRGGTEAFF
TRBV6-1	.	.	TRBJ1-3	TGTGCCAGCAGTGGGCGGGGGGCAACTGGAAACACCATATATTTT	CASSGRGATGNTIYF
TRBV5-1	.	.	TRBJ2-4	TGCGCCAGCAGCCAAAGTTTAGCCAAAAACATTCAGTACTTC	CASSQSLAKNIQYF
TRBV7-9	.	.	TRBJ1-4	TGTGCCAGCAGCTCCCTCCTACTAGGGGAAAAACTGTTTTTT	CASSSLLLGEKLFF
TRBV7-9	.	.	TRBJ1-1	TGTGCCAGCTTGGACCTCACCGAAGCTTTCTTT	CASLDLTEAFF
TRBV5-1	.	.	TRBJ2-1	TGCGCCAGCAGCCTGGACCCACGCTCCTACAATGAGCAGTTCTTC	CASSLDPRSYNEQFF
TRBV28	.	TRBD2	TRBJ2-7	TGTGCCAGCAGTGGCGGCGGGAGCTCCTACGAGCAGTACTTC	CASSGGGSSYEQYF
TRBV11-3	.	.	TRBJ2-7	TGTGCCAGCAGCTCCACGACCTACGAGCAGTACTTC	CASSSTTYEQYF
TRBV18	.	.	TRBJ1-1	TGTGCCAGCTCACCACCTACCGGATTGTACACTGAAGCTTTCTTT	CASSPPTGLYTEAFF
TRBV30	.	TRBD2	TRBJ2-7	TGTGCCTGGAGCCGGGGAGAGCGGGGTTCCCACTCCTACGAGCAGTACTTC	CAWSRGERGSHSYEQYF
TRBV15	.	.	TRBJ1-1	TGTGCCACCAGCAATCCAAGAAGGAACACTGAAGCTTTCTTT	CATSNPRRNTEAFF
TRBV7-3	.	.	TRBJ2-1	TGTGCCAGCAGCGAACGTCGGTACAATGAGCAGTTCTTC	CASSERRYNEQFF
TRBV6-5	.	.	TRBJ2-7	TGTGCCAGCAGTTACTCGGGACGGGTTTCCAGCGAGCAGTACTTC	CASSYSGRVSSEQYF
TRBV5-6	.	TRBD2	TRBJ2-2	TGTGCCAGCAGCTCAATAGCTAGCGGGAGGACCGGGGAGCTGTTTTTT	CASSSIASGRTGELFF
TRBV2	.	.	TRBJ2-2	TGTGCCAGCAGTGAAGCGGGACTCGCCGGGTGGACCGGGGAGCTGTTTTTT	CASSEAGLAGWTGELFF
TRBV27	once	.	TRBJ2-2	TGTGCTACGTCAGGGCCCACTAGGACCGGGGAGCTGTTTTTT	CATSGPTRTGELFF
TRBV5-4	once	.	TRBJ2-5	TGTGCCAGCAGCTTGGCAGGGAAAGAGACCCAGTACTTC	CASSLAGKETQYF
TRBV28	.	TRBD2	TRBJ2-1	TGTGCCAGCAGTTTGGTAGCGGGAGAATACAATGAGCAGTTCTTC	CASSLVAGEYNEQFF
TRBV11-2	.	.	TRBJ2-7	TGTGCCAGCAGCTTACTCCGCCATTCCTACGAGCAGTACTTC	CASSLLRHSYEQYF
TRBV18	.	TRBD2	TRBJ2-7	TGTGCCAGCTCACCCCTAGCGGGAGGGACCTACGAGCAGTACTTC	CASSPLAGGTYEQYF
TRBV11-2	.	TRBD1	TRBJ2-7	TGTGCCAGCAGCTTCAGGGACAGGGGGAACGAGCAGTACTTC	CASSFRDRGNEQYF
TRBV23-1	.	.	TRBJ2-7	TGCGCCACCCATGACAGTTTCCTTATCTACGAGCAGTACTTC	CATHDSFLIYEQYF
TRBV11-2	.	.	TRBJ2-5	TGTGCCAGCAGCCTACAACGGGGGACGGAAACCCAGTACTTC	CASSLQRGTETQYF
TRBV5-1	.	.	TRBJ2-1	TGCGCCAGCAGCTTGGAGTGGGGCGATAGCAATGAGCAGTTCTTC	CASSLEWGDSNEQFF
TRBV6-1	.	TRBD1	TRBJ2-7	TGTGCCAGCATTATAACCGGGACAGGCTACGAGCAGTACTTC	CASIITGTGYEQYF
TRBV7-2	.	TRBD2	TRBJ2-1	TGTGCCAGCAGCTTGGGGTTCCTAGCGGATGAGCAGTTCTTC	CASSLGFLADEQFF
TRBV28	.	.	TRBJ1-2	TGTGCCAGCAACGGATTACCGGGCGTGTCGATCGGCTACACCTTC	CASNGLPGVSIGYTF
TRBV19	.	.	TRBJ2-2	TGTGCCAGTAGTGCCTTAGCGGCTGGAGGGGCCGGGGAGCTGTTTTTT	CASSALAAGGAGELFF
TRBV18	.	TRBD2	TRBJ2-3	TGTGCCAGCTCACCAACGCCTAGCGGGATCGTTCCAGATACGCAGTATTTT	CASSPTPSGIVPDTQYF
TRBV29-1	.	.	TRBJ1-1	TGCAGCGTTGGAAGGACCCTGAACACTGAAGCTTTCTTT	CSVGRTLNTEAFF
TRBV10-2	.	.	TRBJ1-1	TGCGCCAGCCGAGAAGTGGAGGGAGCTTTCTTT	CASREVEGAFF
TRBV7-2	.	TRBD1	TRBJ1-2	TGTGCCAGCAGCTTTACAGGGGGCAGTTATGGCTACACCTTC	CASSFTGGSYGYTF
TRBV29-1	.	.	TRBJ2-1	TGCAGCGTTGTTGTACGCAGCTCCTACAATGAGCAGTTCTTC	CSVVVRSSYNEQFF
TRBV5-1	.	.	TRBJ2-7	TGCGCCAGCAGCTCCCAGGGAAGTGAGCAGTACTTC	CASSSQGSEQYF
TRBV5-1	once	.	TRBJ2-7	TGCGCCAGCGACCCTACAGGGAGCTACTACGAGCAGTACTTC	CASDPTGSYYEQYF
TRBV6-6	.	.	TRBJ2-3	TGTGCCAGCAGTTACGTGGGGCGATTCACAGATACGCAGTATTTT	CASSYVGRFTDTQYF
TRBV11-2	.	TRBD2	TRBJ2-7	TGTGCCAGCAGCGCCGGGACTAGCGGTTACGAGCAGTACTTC	CASSAGTSGYEQYF
TRBV28	.	.	TRBJ2-7	TGTGCCAGCAGTTTTGGCAGGGGCTACTCCTACGAGCAGTACTTC	CASSFGRGYSYEQYF